This TCR beta chain was captured by sequencing in a study of blood T cell repertoires in COVID-19. Across the whole study: Sites in the United States, Italy and Spain provided acute and convalescent COVID-19 samples. T cells, B-cell-depleted T cells, or PBMCs provided the cDNA or gDNA that served as material.

Germline-derived CDR1 and CDR2 are SGHKS and YYEKEE (reference sequence). This CDR3 has 17 residues. The V and J ends lost 4 bases and 0 bases respectively, with 19 bases between them. Authors' processing steps: Amplification of reference gene primers provided the estimated nucleated cell counts. This table comes from immunoSEQ multiplex PCR, and its TCRdb copy is limited to in-frame clones, with some not included. Clone size and V and J calls were adopted from that table, with D and trimming inferred from the DNA. This sample has approximately 470,000 clones, with about nine tenths found just once. Participants were aged about 18 to 89 years from about 25 US areas.

This TCR was recovered from a woman under 30 who had recovered from COVID-19. The chain combines TRBV5-5 with TRBJ1-2; D gene ambiguous. Sequencing used PBMCs or T cells enriched from blood (not recorded which). CDR3 loop: CASSPLGGSISNYGYTF. In nucleotides, the CDR3 is TGTGCCAGCAGCCCCCTGGGAGGTTCTATTTCTAACTATGGCTACACCTTC. Based on the CDR3 plus reference TRBV5-5 and TRBJ1-2, the full variable domain is DAGVTQSPTHLIKTRGQQVTLRCSPISGHKSVSWYQQVLGQGPQFIFQYYEKEERGRGNFPDRFSARQFPNYSSELNVNALLLGDSALYLCASSPLGGSISNYGYTFGSGTRLTVV.